The source of this TCR beta chain is a study of long-term antiretroviral therapy in people with HIV. Points from the study as a whole: The ART regimens used between about 2003 and 2018 may be less effective than current ones.

In germline, CDR1 is KGHSH, CDR2 LQKENI. The V and J ends lost 6 bases and 0 bases, in that order; junction bases with no gene match: 9. The CDR3 is made up of 16 amino acids. The assay used was immunoSEQ (version v3.0), run at survey level. The assay was immunoSEQ multiplex PCR, and TCRdb's table has in-frame clones only and misses some. The data contain 15,000 to 20,000 clones, over 70% of them singletons. Turning to this clone: The antigen is unknown.

The chain carries TRBV18 and TRBJ1-1, with 8 bases lining up with TRBD1. This TCR was sampled from a woman in her 40s with HIV. The sequenced sample was unsorted PBMCs, obtained 2.3 years after starting antiretroviral therapy. The CDR3 loop reads CASSPGQGRMNTEAFF. The CDR3 nucleotides read TGTGCCAGCTCCCCTGGACAGGGTCGCATGAACACTGAAGCTTTCTTT.